A single T cell receptor (beta chain) is shown here with its context. Its antigen is currently not known. Per-nucleotide qualities are absent, and no much larger clonotype sits a single base away. The library was generated by the immunoSEQ multiplex PCR assay. For the multiplex PCR, a mixture combining 60 forward primers for TCR Vbeta segments and 13 reverse primers for TCR Jbeta segments was used. Amplification of the CDR3 region of rearranged TCR beta genes was performed with a multiplex PCR assay on genomic DNA. The Illumina HiSeq System was used to sequence the amplified TCR beta libraries as 87-base-pair reads. As for the authors' bioinformatics: A later analysis counted 65 million to 90 million unique TCR beta chains across the 650 to 700 repertoires, and some 12 million of these chains were shared by at least two donors. A nearest-neighbor algorithm error-corrected the raw reads and collapsed the reads into unique sequences, merging closely related sequences to remove PCR and sequencing errors. Alignment of CDR3 sequences to IMGT reference sequences was used to assign V, D and J gene segments. For a sequence to be retained, a match of at least six nucleotides was required to both a V gene segment and a J gene segment. Rearrangements were called productive when the CDR3 lacked stop codons and stayed in frame with V and J; all others were non-productive. CDR3 was defined by IMGT convention, running from the second conserved V-encoded cysteine to the conserved J-encoded phenylalanine. Sequences without an unambiguous match to a single V gene segment were excluded from the earlier analysis of about 600 of the donors. In an earlier analysis of several hundred of the donors, a V segment was called functional when productive rearrangements were above 56.7%, and segregating when the standard deviation between donors exceeded 5%. To diagnose cytomegalovirus status from the catalog of TCR beta chain sequences, a statistical classification framework was built. In a later analysis, V and J genes were assigned by comparing TCR nucleotide sequences against IMGT/GENE-DB human TR gene sequences. Using the TCRdist pipeline, a later analysis assigned CDR3 sequences along with most-parsimonious VDJ recombination scenarios. In a later analysis, each TCR beta chain was defined by its CDR3 amino acid sequence together with its V-gene family, and reads lacking a unique V-gene family were excluded. To address suspected cross-contamination and a sequencing artifact, a later analysis removed under 600 highly shared, low-generation-probability nucleotide sequences. For each public chain, a later analysis derived a clonal expansion index from normalized ranks of inferred template counts within each repertoire. In a later analysis, generation probabilities were computed using a VDJ recombination model fitted to out-of-frame rearrangements, and the results were checked against IGoR. A later analysis scored TCR-TCR, TCR-HLA and TCR-CMV co-occurrence with hypergeometric tests, applying a repertoire-size bias correction to TCR pairs. In a later analysis, false discovery rates were estimated by permuting HLA or CMV assignments 20 times. A later analysis grouped co-occurring TCRs with DBSCAN, adding TCRdist sequence similarity when clustering within HLA-allele-positive subsets. Repertoires with fewer than 30,000 or more than 120,000 public chains, plus five repertoires with anomalous nucleotide sharing, were excluded from co-occurrence clustering. TCRdb mirrors the immuneACCESS table, restricted to in-frame sequences. Some clones are absent from its copies; in checked studies, under half trace to an unresolved V gene, and the reason for the others is unknown. V and J calls and clone size are given by that table; D and trimming were obtained from the DNA. Present in this sample are some 190,000 clones, 81% of which were seen just once. 1.5% to 2% of the sample is taken by the ten largest.

The sample originates from a study of cytomegalovirus exposure and HLA in healthy donors (dated 2017 in TCRdb). About the full investigation: An earlier analysis of approximately 640 of the donors reported 250 to 300 Gb of sequence data and some 100 million unique TCR beta sequences from about 179 million T cells. A later analysis re-analyzed previously published TCR beta repertoires from 500 to 700 donors and added high-resolution HLA genotyping to study TCR occurrence patterns. All discovery cohort repertoires had been generated using a single sequencing platform. In addition to the first cohort of several hundred subjects, a separate validation cohort of some 120 different subjects was used. A handful of DR-DQ haplotypes were handled as single units for association and clustering because linkage in the cohort was strong. The study combined high-throughput TCR immunosequencing, statistical association of individual TCRs with disease status, and machine learning to predict cytomegalovirus infection status. In an earlier analysis of 587 of the donors, high-throughput TCR beta sequencing was used to judge whether each TCR beta V gene segment behaved as functional or pseudogenic. The aim of the study was to test whether cataloging public T cell receptors could identify signatures of past pathogen exposure. Genome-wide SNP genotypes for about 65% of the roughly 670 donors were used in a later genetic analysis, which treated that subset as a discovery cohort. Alongside the repertoire data, information on donor age, sex, ethnicity and CMV serostatus was compiled. Typing coverage varied by locus: roughly 620-640 donors for A, B, C, DRB1 and DQB1; approximately 520 for DQA1; about 590 for DPA1; around 450 for DPB1. Of the roughly 430 genotyped donors, roughly 85% fell in the genetic ancestry cluster associated with self-reported Caucasian donors. In the later analysis, no new phenotypic data were used to find candidate immune exposures; instead, reliance was placed on TCR beta sequences and their occurrence across donors. Approximately 310 gigabases of sequencing data and tens of millions of unique TCR sequences were included in an early release covering about 700 HLA-typed donors. The study used immunosequencing to profile the T cell repertoires of several hundred subjects and linked those repertoires to cytomegalovirus serostatus. Among roughly 400 genotyped donors of the cohort, an average of 235,054 unique TCR beta nucleotide sequences were sequenced per donor, approximately 20% of them non-productive. Class I and class II HLA loci were covered by the typing at four-digit resolution.

The CDR3, cysteine through phenylalanine, is 14 amino acids long. Just the 42-base CDR3 DNA is kept, in frame starting at base 1. V and J are truncated by 2 bases and 5 bases respectively, leaving an intervening sequence of 11 bases. Taken from the germline V gene, the CDR1 and CDR2 loops are SGDLS and YYNGEE. In total, fewer than 750 healthy bone marrow donors made up the cohort. At the time of sampling, every cohort member was nominally healthy, though immune exposures that went unrecorded were likely present. The donor tested CMV seronegative, placing the donor among the 300 to 400 seronegative members of the cohort. A peripheral blood sample was provided by each donor, and peripheral blood mononuclear cells were used for TCR beta sequencing. The Qiagen DNeasy Blood Extraction Kit was used to extract genomic DNA from the blood cell samples. What the work shows at the level of the full study, not this receptor alone: Because counts were too low, fewer than 20 rarely observed V segments, including chromosome 9 orphons, were excluded from the earlier analysis of about 500 of the donors. HLA typing was unavailable for some donors at each locus, so association tests used only the typed subset. This cohort had only TCR beta chains sequenced, and the lack of alpha or paired-chain data limited which features could be detected. A later analysis found that TCR association rates varied across HLA loci, with DRB1 alleles showing the most associated TCRs and HLA-C alleles the fewest. Cytomegalovirus status was reported to be diagnosed by the classifier with high specificity and sensitivity in both the original and validation cohorts. A further reported finding was that TCR beta sequences accurately predicted the HLA-A and HLA-B alleles for most subjects in the first cohort. A later genetic analysis associated a missense DCLRE1C variant with V-gene and J-gene trimming of TCR beta chains, and an independent cohort replicated the association. The presence/absence analyses assumed that sequencing depth was roughly uniform across donors, and that assumption may not be true. According to a later genetic analysis, donors in an Asian-associated ancestry cluster had fewer N-insertions in productive TCRs than the approximately 610-donor mean. A later analysis reported that several top co-occurrence clusters appeared linked to parvovirus B19, influenza, CMV and Epstein-Barr virus. Correlated functional status among segregating V segments might be attributable to linkage disequilibrium, but an unknown experimental factor could not be ruled out. In vitro tests confirmed that a few of the cytomegalovirus-associated TCR beta chains recognize cytomegalovirus antigens. The 87-base-pair reads could not distinguish some IMGT-functional V segments, including TRBV6-2 and TRBV6-3, so those segments were excluded. While some public TCRs were present in many individuals, most TCR sequences turned up only very rarely across donors. In a later analysis, HLA-associated TCR beta chains showed more clonal expansion and lower generation probabilities than non-associated chains that were equally common. At a false discovery rate of 0.05, a later analysis linked 16,951 TCR beta sequences to specific HLA alleles. A cluster of highly shared sequence variants was judged likely to represent a technical artifact of the sequencing pipeline. In an earlier analysis of about 550 of the donors, most TCR beta V segments were observed in productive rearrangements about 87% or about 30% of the time, broadly matching IMGT annotations. When HLA alleles, especially DR and DQ, strongly co-occurred, attributing TCR associations to individual alleles was difficult. The authors suggested that the approach could potentially be extended to other disease states and immunological phenotypes. A total of roughly 160 TCR beta chains were listed by the study as associated with cytomegalovirus. A later analysis found that most CMV-associated TCR beta chains appeared HLA-restricted, with HLA associations seemingly driven largely by CMV exposure. Immune exposure information for the cohort was limited to CMV serostatus.

The receptor chain draws on TRBV9 and TRBJ2-1; TRBD1 could be the D gene, as 6 bases match. Sample: PBMCs. The receptor was isolated from a man between 18 and 35 years old in good health and CMV-seronegative. For the CDR3, the sequence is CASSVAGVNNEQFF. In nucleotide form, the sequence is TGTGCCAGCAGCGTGGCAGGGGTGAACAATGAGCAGTTCTTC.